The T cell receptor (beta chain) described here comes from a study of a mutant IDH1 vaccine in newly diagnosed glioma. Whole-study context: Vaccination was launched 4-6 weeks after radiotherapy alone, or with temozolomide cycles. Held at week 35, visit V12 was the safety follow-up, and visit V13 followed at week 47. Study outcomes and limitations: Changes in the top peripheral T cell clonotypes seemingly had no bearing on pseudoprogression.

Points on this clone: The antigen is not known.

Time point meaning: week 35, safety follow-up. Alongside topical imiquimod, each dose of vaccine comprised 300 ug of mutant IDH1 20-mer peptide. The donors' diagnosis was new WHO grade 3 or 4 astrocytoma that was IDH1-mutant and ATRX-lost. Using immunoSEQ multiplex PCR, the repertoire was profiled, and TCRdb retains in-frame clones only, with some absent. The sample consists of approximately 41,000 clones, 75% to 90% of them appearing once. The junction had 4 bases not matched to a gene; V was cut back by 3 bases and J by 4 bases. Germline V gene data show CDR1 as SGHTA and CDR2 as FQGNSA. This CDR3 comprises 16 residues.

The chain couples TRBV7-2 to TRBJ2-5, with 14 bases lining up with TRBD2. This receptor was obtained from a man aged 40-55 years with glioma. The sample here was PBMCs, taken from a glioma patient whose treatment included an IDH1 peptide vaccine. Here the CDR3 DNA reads TGTGCCAGCAGCTTGGGACTAGCGGGAGATGGAGAGACCCAGTACTTC. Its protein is CASSLGLAGDGETQYF.